This TCR beta chain stems from a study of T cell responses to AZD1222 COVID-19 vaccine. Turning to this clone: The antigen remains undetermined.

Trimming stripped 0 bases from V and 1 base from J, with 13 bases between. CDR1 is ENHRY, CDR2 SYGVKD, per germline. The CDR3 spans 17 residues. The repertoire was sequenced with immunoSEQ multiplex PCR; TCRdb's copy has only in-frame clones and lacks some. The data hold roughly 80,000 clones, with 75% to 95% observed a single time. Findings and limits, study-wide: Nearly half of spike-specific TCRs reportedly target unmutated variant regions.

The J gene is TRBJ2-1, the V gene TRBV10-3, with D hard to call. Sample: peripheral blood, taken 28 days after the second AZD1222 dose. The TCR was taken from an adult who received the AZD1222 COVID-19 vaccine. The CDR3 coding sequence is TGTGCCATCAGTGAGTCGAGTAGGCCCCTATCCTACAATGAGCAGTTCTTC. It specifies CAISESSRPLSYNEQFF.